A single T cell receptor beta chain is shown here with its context. Its antigen remains undetermined. Base-call qualities are not available, and no considerably larger clone is one nucleotide away. According to the germline V gene, CDR1 reads MNHEY and CDR2 reads SVGAGI. V loses 9 bases at its end and J loses 9 bases; junction bases beyond the gene matches: 5. The CDR3 runs 12 residues from the cysteine to the phenylalanine. Only the CDR3 part of the read is kept: 36 bases, read in frame from the first base. The sample comes from a study of T cells in tumors after PD-1 blockade (dated by TCRdb to 2018 to 2020). About the full investigation: Patients with prior checkpoint blockade, systemic immunosuppressant use, or recent radiotherapy or other anti-cancer therapy within 4 weeks were excluded. Patients were treated with either pembrolizumab 200 mg every 3 weeks or cemiplimab 350 mg every 2 weeks. While on anti-PD-1 treatment, some of the patients also continued taking daily vismodegib 150 mg. An average of roughly 25,000 TCR templates (range about 554-99,264) and 6,000 to 6,500 unique clonotypes was obtained for tumor samples, around 22-fold deeper than single-cell TCR sequencing. Paired single-cell RNA and TCR sequencing was done in the study on site-matched tumors from patients with BCC or SCC, both before and after anti-PD-1 therapy. RECIST version 1.1 was the standard used to evaluate clinical response.

What the research found in general, with its limitations: Clonal replacement appeared only between pre- and post-treatment samples, not between two pre-treatment samples, arguing against biopsy timing or location artifacts. Exhausted CD8+ clones expanded after therapy were mostly novel clonotypes undetected pre-treatment, suggesting clonal replacement rather than reinvigoration of pre-existing clones. Where the novel T cell clones came from was not determined, and possible sources could include lymphoid organs or rare unexpanded clones inside the tumor or in the tumor periphery. About 41% of tumor TCR clonotypes were found in blood, and some novel exhausted tumor clones appeared in pre-treatment blood, suggesting peripheral recruitment.

The label giving this sample's time point can be read as: before anti-PD-1 therapy. Tumor biopsies were site-matched, taken from the same primary tumor before and after PD-1 blockade. For bulk TCRbeta sequencing, genomic DNA was extracted from tumor biopsies or peripheral blood, and input amounts ranged from roughly 616 ng to 6,004 ng. To increase sensitivity for rare clonotypes compared with single-cell TCR sequencing, remaining biopsy material was subjected to bulk TCRbeta sequencing. Every patient was a poor candidate for surgical resection and had histologically proven advanced or metastatic basal or squamous cell carcinoma. Of the approximately 10 patients making up the basal cell carcinoma cohort, roughly eight underwent bulk tumor TCR sequencing. Fresh biopsies were taken from the primary tumor site, and part of the biopsy material was kept in RNAlater for exome and bulk TCR sequencing. The immunoSEQ platform was used for deep TCRbeta sequencing. Per the source publication's procedure: Only productive rearrangements were exported from the immunoSEQ Analyzer for further analysis. A two-sided binomial test with a Bonferroni-corrected P below 0.01 was used to call clones that significantly expanded or contracted between timepoints. T cell phenotypes were assigned to bulk TCRbeta clonotypes by matching the clonotypes to single-cell RNA+TCR-seq clones that had the same TCRbeta sequence. Tumor enrichment of a clone was calculated by dividing the clone's tumor frequency by the clone's PBMC frequency, both taken from bulk TCR sequencing. TCRs were grouped by GLIPH into specificity groups, defined as clusters of distinct TCRs likely recognizing common antigens via shared CDR3 motifs. In TCRdb, the immuneACCESS table is reduced to in-frame sequences with V and J assigned. These tables do not hold every clone; where another copy was compared, an unresolved V gene accounts for under half, and the others remain unexplained. D and trimming come from the DNA, and the V and J calls and clone size come from that table. The sample table holds some 11,000 clones, of which 60% to 80% were seen once. The top ten clonotypes cover about 16% of the sample.

The chain is encoded by TRBV6-5 joined to TRBJ2-1, with 10 bases aligning to TRBD2. The receptor comes from a human donor with basal cell carcinoma. Here the sequenced sample was tumor tissue, taken before anti-PD-1 treatment. The sequenced DNA: TGTGCCAGTTTACTAGCGGGGAGTGAGCAGTTCTTC. Its protein product is CASLLAGSEQFF.